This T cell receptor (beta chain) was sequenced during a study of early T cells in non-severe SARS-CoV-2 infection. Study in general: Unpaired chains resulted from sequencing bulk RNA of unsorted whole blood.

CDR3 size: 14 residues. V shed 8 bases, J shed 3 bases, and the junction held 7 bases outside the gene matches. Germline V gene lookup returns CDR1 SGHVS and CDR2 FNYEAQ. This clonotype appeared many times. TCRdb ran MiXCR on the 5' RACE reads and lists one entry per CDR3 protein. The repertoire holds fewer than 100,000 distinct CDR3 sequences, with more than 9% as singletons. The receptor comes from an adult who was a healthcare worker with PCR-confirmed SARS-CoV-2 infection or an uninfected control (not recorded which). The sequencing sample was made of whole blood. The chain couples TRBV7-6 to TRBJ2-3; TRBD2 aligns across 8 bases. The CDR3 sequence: CASSGGKSTDTQYF. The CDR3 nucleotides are TGTGCCAGCTCGGGGGGGAAGAGTACAGATACGCAGTATTTT.